Listed below are T cell receptor beta chains from one sample, sequenced in a study of blood T cell repertoires in COVID-19. Sequenced by immunoSEQ multiplex PCR; TCRdb stores in-frame clones only, minus some. Counted here are some 62,000 clones, over 60% occurring once; the ten biggest clones make up 5% to 5.5%. Sequencing was done on a sample of peripheral blood. These receptors all stem from a human donor in a cohort sampled during active COVID-19. The CDR3 runs from the conserved cysteine through the conserved F or W. A D gene is named only where the DNA matches it firmly. Only some rows state a clone size, as once, few, many or a class for expanded clones.

J | V | size | D | DNA | CDR3
TRBJ2-5 | TRBV18 | once | . | TGTGCCAGCGTCGGGGGGCCGCCCCCCGAGACCCAGTACTTC | CASVGGPPPETQYF
TRBJ2-1 | TRBV5-1 | . | . | TGCGCCAGCAGCGACGGACAGCATTACAATGAGCAGTTCTTC | CASSDGQHYNEQFF
TRBJ2-7 | TRBV6-5 | few | TRBD2 | TGTGCCAGCAGTCTAAGCGGGGGGCCCACCTACGAGCAGTACTTC | CASSLSGGPTYEQYF
TRBJ1-3 | TRBV5-1 | . | TRBD1 | TGCGCCAGCAGCTTGGAAACGACAGGGGCTGGAAACACCATATATTTT | CASSLETTGAGNTIYF
TRBJ2-2 | TRBV5-1 | . | TRBD1 | TGCGCCAGCAGCACCCACGGGACAGGAGGTACCGGGGAGCTGTTTTTT | CASSTHGTGGTGELFF
TRBJ2-7 | TRBV29-1 | . | . | TGCAGCGTTGAAATCCCAGGTGATTACTCCTACGAGCAGTACTTC | CSVEIPGDYSYEQYF
TRBJ1-2 | TRBV29-1 | few | . | TGCAGCGTTGGGGTATCGGGCTATGGCTACACCTTC | CSVGVSGYGYTF
TRBJ1-6 | TRBV12-3/TRBV12-4 | . | TRBD1 | TGTGCCAGCAGCTCCCAGGGGGATTCACCCCTCCACTTT | CASSSQGDSPLHF
TRBJ1-6 | TRBV7-2 | . | . | TGTGCCAGCAGCTTAGGCGCATTTAATTCACCCCTCCACTTT | CASSLGAFNSPLHF
TRBJ2-7 | TRBV5-1 | . | TRBD1 | TGCGCCAGCAGTGTTGGGGCTATGGGGACAGAGAGCTCCTACGAGCAGTACTTC | CASSVGAMGTESSYEQYF
TRBJ2-3 | TRBV7-8 | . | TRBD2 | TGTGCCAGCAGCTTAGTTCTGGGGGGGGGTAGCACAGATACGCAGTATTTT | CASSLVLGGGSTDTQYF
TRBJ2-3 | TRBV19 | . | TRBD1 | TGTGCCAGTAGCGGGTCGACAGGGAGTGGGGGTACGCAGTATTTT | CASSGSTGSGGTQYF
TRBJ2-2 | TRBV3-1/TRBV3-2 | . | . | TGTGCCAGCAGCCAAGGCATGTCCGGGTCCCCCGGGGAGCTGTTTTTT | CASSQGMSGSPGELFF
TRBJ2-5 | TRBV5-1 | . | TRBD1 | TGCGCCAGCAGCTTGGACAGGGGGACCCAGTACTTC | CASSLDRGTQYF
TRBJ1-2 | TRBV5-1 | . | TRBD1 | TGCGCCAGCAGCGCGGGACAGGGACCCTATGGCTACACCTTC | CASSAGQGPYGYTF
TRBJ2-1 | TRBV30 | . | TRBD2 | TGTGCCTGGGACTCGCTAGCGGGGTACAATGAGCAGTTCTTC | CAWDSLAGYNEQFF
TRBJ2-7 | TRBV18 | . | . | TGTGCCAGCTCACCATTCCAGGGCCATGCCTACGAGCAGTACTTC | CASSPFQGHAYEQYF
TRBJ1-2 | TRBV5-1 | . | TRBD1 | TGCGCCAGCAGCTTGGTCACAGGGGATCGCGCTGGCTACACCTTC | CASSLVTGDRAGYTF
TRBJ1-2 | TRBV5-1 | . | . | TGCGCCAGCAGCCCGGGGGGACTGGAAACTAACTATGGCTACACCTTC | CASSPGGLETNYGYTF
TRBJ2-5 | TRBV3-1/TRBV3-2 | once | . | TGTGCCAGCAGCCAAGGTCCCCTAGCTGGGGAGACCCAGTACTTC | CASSQGPLAGETQYF
TRBJ2-7 | TRBV4-2 | . | . | TGTGCCAGCAGCCAAGATCCAGGGGCGCAATACGAGCAGTACTTC | CASSQDPGAQYEQYF
TRBJ2-2 | TRBV5-1 | . | TRBD1 | TGCGCCAGCAGCCCCGGGACAGGACCTTGGGCTGGGGAGCTGTTTTTT | CASSPGTGPWAGELFF
TRBJ1-1 | TRBV5-4 | . | TRBD1 | TGTGCCAGCAGCGCCGACAGGGGGCAAGGTTATACTGAAGCTTTCTTT | CASSADRGQGYTEAFF
TRBJ2-7 | TRBV6-5 | . | TRBD2 | TGTGCCAGCAGGACCGGGACTACATACTACGAGCAGTACTTC | CASRTGTTYYEQYF
TRBJ2-5 | TRBV6-5 | . | . | TGTGCCAGCAGTTCGGTGGAGACCCAGTACTTC | CASSSVETQYF
TRBJ2-7 | TRBV28 | once | . | TGTGCCAGCAGTTTGGGAGGGGGGCTTTTGGCCTACGAGCAGTACTTC | CASSLGGGLLAYEQYF
TRBJ1-4 | TRBV5-1 | . | TRBD1 | TGCGCCAGCAGCGAGGACAGGGGACCCGCAACTAATGAAAAACTGTTTTTT | CASSEDRGPATNEKLFF
TRBJ1-2 | TRBV30 | . | . | TGTGCCTGGAGGGGGATAACAGGGCGAAGTATCTATGGCTACACCTTC | CAWRGITGRSIYGYTF
TRBJ1-5 | TRBV29-1 | once | TRBD1 | TGCAGCGCCCGGGGGCCAGGGGGTCAGCCCCAGCATTTT | CSARGPGGQPQHF
TRBJ1-6 | TRBV6-2/TRBV6-3 | . | . | TGTGCCAGCAGTTACGAGCCAAGCTCACCCCTCCACTTT | CASSYEPSSPLHF
TRBJ1-1 | TRBV3-1/TRBV3-2 | . | TRBD1 | TGTGCCAGCAGCCTCCGGGACAGGGGGAACACTGAAGCTTTCTTT | CASSLRDRGNTEAFF
TRBJ2-3 | TRBV7-9 | few | . | TGTGCCAGCAGCCTTGGGCCCTTGAATACGCAGTATTTT | CASSLGPLNTQYF
TRBJ2-1 | TRBV5-4 | . | TRBD1 | TGTGCCAGCAGTGTTGGGGGGACAGGCTTCAATGAGCAGTTCTTC | CASSVGGTGFNEQFF
TRBJ1-4 | TRBV28 | . | . | TGTGCCAGCCGGGACACTGCAACTAATGAAAAACTGTTTTTT | CASRDTATNEKLFF
TRBJ1-2 | TRBV12-3/TRBV12-4 | . | . | TGTGCCAGCAGTTTTGACGGGAGGAATGGCTACACCTTC | CASSFDGRNGYTF
TRBJ2-7 | TRBV7-2 | . | . | TGTGCCAGCAGCCCCGACAGGAGGACCGAGCAGTACTTC | CASSPDRRTEQYF
TRBJ2-1 | TRBV11-2 | . | TRBD1 | TGTGCCAGCAGCATCAGGGACAGGGTAATTTTCTTC | CASSIRDRVIFF
TRBJ1-5 | TRBV6-5 | . | . | TGTGCCAGCTCAGGTTGGAGCAATCAGCCCCAGCATTTT | CASSGWSNQPQHF
TRBJ2-5 | TRBV2 | few | . | TGTGCCAGCAGGGCACGTACCCGACTGGTCCAAGAGACCCAGTACTTC | CASRARTRLVQETQYF
TRBJ2-3 | TRBV19 | many | TRBD1 | TGTGCCAGTAGTAAGAGAGGGACAGGGGGTCCAGATACGCAGTATTTT | CASSKRGTGGPDTQYF
TRBJ1-6 | TRBV6-5 | . | . | TGTGCCAGCAGTTACGATACACCGGGAAAAAATTCACCCCTCCACTTT | CASSYDTPGKNSPLHF
TRBJ2-7 | TRBV14 | once | . | TGTGCCAGCAGCCCCAGGTTGAAAGACGAGCAGTACTTC | CASSPRLKDEQYF
TRBJ1-2 | TRBV30 | . | . | TGTGCCTGGAGAACTTTGCTATATGGCTACACCTTC | CAWRTLLYGYTF
TRBJ1-5 | TRBV6-5 | . | . | TGTGCCAGCAGGGTTAACAGGGAGAGCAATCAGCCCCAGCATTTT | CASRVNRESNQPQHF
TRBJ2-2 | TRBV2 | once | . | TGTGCCAGCAGTGAAATCCTAGCGTCCACCGGGGAGCTGTTTTTT | CASSEILASTGELFF
TRBJ1-1 | TRBV18 | . | . | TGTGCCAGCTCACCACGGCAGGGCGAGATGAACACTGAAGCTTTCTTT | CASSPRQGEMNTEAFF